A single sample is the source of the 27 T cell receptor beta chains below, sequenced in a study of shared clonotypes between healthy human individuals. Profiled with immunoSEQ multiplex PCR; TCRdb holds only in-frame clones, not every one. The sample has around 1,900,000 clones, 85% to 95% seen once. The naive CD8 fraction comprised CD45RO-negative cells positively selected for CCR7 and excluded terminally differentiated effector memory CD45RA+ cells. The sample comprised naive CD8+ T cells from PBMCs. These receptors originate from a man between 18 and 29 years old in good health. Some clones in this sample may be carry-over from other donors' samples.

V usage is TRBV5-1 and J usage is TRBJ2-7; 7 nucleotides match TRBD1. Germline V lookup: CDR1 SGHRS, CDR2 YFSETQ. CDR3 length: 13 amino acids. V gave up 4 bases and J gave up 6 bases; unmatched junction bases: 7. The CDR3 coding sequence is TGCGCCAGCAGCCAGACGACAGGGCGCGAGCAGTACTTC. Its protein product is CASSQTTGREQYF. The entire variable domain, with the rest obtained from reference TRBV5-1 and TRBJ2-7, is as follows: KAGVTQTPRYLIKTRGQQVTLSCSPISGHRSVSWYQQTPGQGLQFLFEYFSETQRNKGNFPGRFSGRQFSNSRSEMNVSTLELGDSALYLCASSQTTGREQYFGPGTRLTVT.

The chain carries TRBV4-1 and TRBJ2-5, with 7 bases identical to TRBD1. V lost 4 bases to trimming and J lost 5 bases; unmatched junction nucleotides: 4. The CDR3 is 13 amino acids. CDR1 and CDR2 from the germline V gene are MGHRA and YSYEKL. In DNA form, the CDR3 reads TGCGCCAGCAGCCGACAGGGCTTGGAGACCCAGTACTTC. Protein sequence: CASSRQGLETQYF.

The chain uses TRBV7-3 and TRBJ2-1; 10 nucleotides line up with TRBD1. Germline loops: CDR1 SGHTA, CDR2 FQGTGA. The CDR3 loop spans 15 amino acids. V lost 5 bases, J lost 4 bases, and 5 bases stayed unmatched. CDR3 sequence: CASSRGQGGYNEQFF. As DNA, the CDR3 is TGTGCCAGCAGCCGTGGACAGGGGGGGTACAATGAGCAGTTCTTC.

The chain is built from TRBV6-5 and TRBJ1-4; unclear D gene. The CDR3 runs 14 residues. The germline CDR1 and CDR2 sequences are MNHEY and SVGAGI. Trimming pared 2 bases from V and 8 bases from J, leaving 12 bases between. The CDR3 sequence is CASSYRAGGEKLFF. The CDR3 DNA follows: TGTGCCAGCAGTTACCGCGCCGGCGGGGAAAAACTGTTTTTT.

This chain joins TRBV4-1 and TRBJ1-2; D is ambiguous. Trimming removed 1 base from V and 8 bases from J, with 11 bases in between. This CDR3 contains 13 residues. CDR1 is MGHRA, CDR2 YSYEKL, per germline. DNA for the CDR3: TGCGCCAGCAGCCAAGGGGGTTTGGGCGGCTACACCTTC. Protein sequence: CASSQGGLGGYTF.

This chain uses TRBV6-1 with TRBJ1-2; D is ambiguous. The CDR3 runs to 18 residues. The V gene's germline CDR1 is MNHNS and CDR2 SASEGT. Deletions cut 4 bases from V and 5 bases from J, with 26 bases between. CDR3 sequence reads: CASSGVGSASRNSYGYTF. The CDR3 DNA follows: TGTGCCAGCAGTGGGGTAGGTTCGGCCAGCCGGAATTCTTATGGCTACACCTTC.

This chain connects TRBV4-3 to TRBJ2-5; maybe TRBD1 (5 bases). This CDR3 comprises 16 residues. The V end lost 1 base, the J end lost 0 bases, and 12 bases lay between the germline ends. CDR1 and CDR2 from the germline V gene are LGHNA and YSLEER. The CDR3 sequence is CASSQGTGANQETQYF. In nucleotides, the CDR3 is TGCGCCAGCAGCCAAGGTACAGGCGCCAACCAAGAGACCCAGTACTTC.

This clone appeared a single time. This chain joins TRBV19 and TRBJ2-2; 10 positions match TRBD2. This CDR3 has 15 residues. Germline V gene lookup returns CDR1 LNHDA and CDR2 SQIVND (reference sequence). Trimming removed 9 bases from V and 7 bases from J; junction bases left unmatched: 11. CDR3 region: CASDPGLAQYGELFF. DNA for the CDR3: TGTGCCAGCGACCCGGGACTAGCGCAATACGGGGAGCTGTTTTTT.

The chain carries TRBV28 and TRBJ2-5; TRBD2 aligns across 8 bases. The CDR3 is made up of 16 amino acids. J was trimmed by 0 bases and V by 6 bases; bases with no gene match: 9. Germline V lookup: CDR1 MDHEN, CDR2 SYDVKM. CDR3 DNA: TGTGCCAGCAGCCGGACTAGCTCCCTATACCAAGAGACCCAGTACTTC. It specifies CASSRTSSLYQETQYF. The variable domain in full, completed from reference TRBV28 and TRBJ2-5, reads DVKVTQSSRYLVKRTGEKVFLECVQDMDHENMFWYRQDPGLGLRLIYFSYDVKMKEKGDIPEGYSVSREKKERFSLILESASTNQTSMYLCASSRTSSLYQETQYFGPGTRLLVL.

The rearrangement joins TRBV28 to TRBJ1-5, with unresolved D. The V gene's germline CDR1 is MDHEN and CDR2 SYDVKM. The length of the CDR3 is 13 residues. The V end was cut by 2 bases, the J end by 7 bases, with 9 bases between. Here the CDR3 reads CASSLQARQPQHF. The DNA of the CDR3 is TGTGCCAGCAGTTTACAGGCCCGGCAGCCCCAGCATTTT.

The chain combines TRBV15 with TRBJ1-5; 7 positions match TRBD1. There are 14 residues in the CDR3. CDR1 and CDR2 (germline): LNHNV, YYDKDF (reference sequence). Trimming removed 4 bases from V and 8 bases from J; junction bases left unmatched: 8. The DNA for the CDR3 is TGTGCCACCAGCATCGGGACAGCTTGGGAGCCCCAGCATTTT. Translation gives CATSIGTAWEPQHF.

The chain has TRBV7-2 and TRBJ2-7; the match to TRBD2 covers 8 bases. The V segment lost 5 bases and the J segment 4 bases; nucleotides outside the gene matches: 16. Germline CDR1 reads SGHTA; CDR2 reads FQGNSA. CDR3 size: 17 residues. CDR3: CASSPAGGGSWEYEQYF. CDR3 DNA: TGTGCCAGCAGCCCTGCGGGCGGGGGGTCTTGGGAATACGAGCAGTACTTC.

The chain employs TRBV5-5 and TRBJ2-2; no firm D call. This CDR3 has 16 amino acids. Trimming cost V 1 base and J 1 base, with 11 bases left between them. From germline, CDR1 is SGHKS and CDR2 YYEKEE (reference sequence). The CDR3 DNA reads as TGTGCCAGCAGCTTGTCCCCAGGAATGAACACCGGGGAGCTGTTTTTT. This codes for CASSLSPGMNTGELFF.

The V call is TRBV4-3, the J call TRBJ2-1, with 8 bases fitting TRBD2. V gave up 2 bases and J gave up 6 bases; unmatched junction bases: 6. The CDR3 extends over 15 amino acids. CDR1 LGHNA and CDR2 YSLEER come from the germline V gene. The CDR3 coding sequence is TGCGCCAGCAGCCAAAGCCGGGAGGGCTTCAATGAGCAGTTCTTC. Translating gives CASSQSREGFNEQFF.

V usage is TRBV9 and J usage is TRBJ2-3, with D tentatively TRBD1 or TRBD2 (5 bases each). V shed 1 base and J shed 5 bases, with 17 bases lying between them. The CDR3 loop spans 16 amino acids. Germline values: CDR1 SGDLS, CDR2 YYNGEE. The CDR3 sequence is CASSVFPGREGDTQYF. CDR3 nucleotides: TGTGCCAGCAGCGTATTCCCGGGACGTGAGGGAGATACGCAGTATTTT. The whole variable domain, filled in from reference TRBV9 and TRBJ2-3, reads DSGVTQTPKHLITATGQRVTLRCSPRSGDLSVYWYQQSLDQGLQFLIQYYNGEERAKGNILERFSAQQFPDLHSELNLSSLELGDSALYFCASSVFPGREGDTQYFGPGTRLTVL.

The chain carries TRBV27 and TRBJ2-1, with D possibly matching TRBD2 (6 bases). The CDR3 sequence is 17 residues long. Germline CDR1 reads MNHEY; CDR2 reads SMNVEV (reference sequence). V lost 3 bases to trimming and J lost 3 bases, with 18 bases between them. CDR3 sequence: CASSLNPVARGYNEQFF. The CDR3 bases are TGTGCCAGCAGTTTGAACCCCGTAGCGCGGGGCTACAATGAGCAGTTCTTC.

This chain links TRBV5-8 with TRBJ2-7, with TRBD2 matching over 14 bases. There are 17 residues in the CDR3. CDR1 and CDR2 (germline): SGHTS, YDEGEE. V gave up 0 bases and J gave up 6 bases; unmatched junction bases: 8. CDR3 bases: TGTGCCAGCAGCTTGGAGGGACTAGCGGGAGTATTAACCGAGCAGTACTTC. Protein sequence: CASSLEGLAGVLTEQYF.

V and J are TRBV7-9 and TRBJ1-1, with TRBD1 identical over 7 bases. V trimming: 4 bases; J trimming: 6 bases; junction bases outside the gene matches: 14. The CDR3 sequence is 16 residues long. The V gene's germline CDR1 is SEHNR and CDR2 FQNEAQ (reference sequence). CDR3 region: CASSSPRESGGAEAFF. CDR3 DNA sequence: TGTGCCAGCAGCTCCCCCAGGGAGTCAGGGGGGGCTGAAGCTTTCTTT.

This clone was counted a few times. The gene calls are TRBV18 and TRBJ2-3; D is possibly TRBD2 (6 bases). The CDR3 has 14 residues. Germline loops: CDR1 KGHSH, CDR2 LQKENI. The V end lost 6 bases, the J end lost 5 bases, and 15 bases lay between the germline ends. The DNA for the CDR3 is TGTGCCAGCTCTACGGTGACTAGTAAAGATACGCAGTATTTT. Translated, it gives CASSTVTSKDTQYF.

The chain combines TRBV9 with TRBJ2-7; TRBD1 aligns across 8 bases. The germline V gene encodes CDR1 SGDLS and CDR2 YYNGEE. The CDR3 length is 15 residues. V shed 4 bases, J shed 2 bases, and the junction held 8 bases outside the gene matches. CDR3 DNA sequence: TGTGCCAGCAGCCCCCCAGGGACAGGAGCCTACGAGCAGTACTTC. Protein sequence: CASSPPGTGAYEQYF. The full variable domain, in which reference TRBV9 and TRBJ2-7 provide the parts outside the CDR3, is DSGVTQTPKHLITATGQRVTLRCSPRSGDLSVYWYQQSLDQGLQFLIQYYNGEERAKGNILERFSAQQFPDLHSELNLSSLELGDSALYFCASSPPGTGAYEQYFGPGTRLTVT.

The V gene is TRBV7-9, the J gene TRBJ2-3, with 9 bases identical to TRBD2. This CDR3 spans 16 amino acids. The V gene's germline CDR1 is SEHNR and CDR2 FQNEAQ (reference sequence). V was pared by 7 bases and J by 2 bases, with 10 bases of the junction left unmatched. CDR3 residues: CASTPLTSGYTDTQYF. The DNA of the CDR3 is TGTGCCAGCACCCCATTGACTAGCGGCTACACAGATACGCAGTATTTT.

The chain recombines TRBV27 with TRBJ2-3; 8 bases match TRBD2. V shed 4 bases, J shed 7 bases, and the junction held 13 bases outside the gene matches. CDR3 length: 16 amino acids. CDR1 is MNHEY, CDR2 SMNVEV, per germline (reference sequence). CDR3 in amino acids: CASSSDSGTRRNTQYF. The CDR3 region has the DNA TGTGCCAGCAGTTCCGACTCCGGGACTAGAAGAAATACGCAGTATTTT.

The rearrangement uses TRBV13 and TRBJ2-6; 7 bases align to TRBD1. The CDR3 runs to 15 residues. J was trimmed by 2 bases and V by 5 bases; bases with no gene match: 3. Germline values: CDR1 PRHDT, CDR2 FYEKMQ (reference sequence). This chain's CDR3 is CASSQDRAGANVLTF. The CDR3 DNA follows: TGTGCCAGCAGCCAAGACAGGGCTGGGGCCAACGTCCTGACTTTC. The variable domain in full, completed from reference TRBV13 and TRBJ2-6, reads AAGVIQSPRHLIKEKRETATLKCYPIPRHDTVYWYQQGPGQDPQFLISFYEKMQSDKGSIPDRFSAQQFSDYHSELNMSSLELGDSALYFCASSQDRAGANVLTFGAGSRLTVL.

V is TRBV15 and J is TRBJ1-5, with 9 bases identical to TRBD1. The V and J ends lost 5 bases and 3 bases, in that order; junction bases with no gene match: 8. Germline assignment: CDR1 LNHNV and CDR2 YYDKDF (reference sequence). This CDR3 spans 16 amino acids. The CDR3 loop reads CATSVTGGRDNQPQHF. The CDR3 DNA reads TGTGCCACCAGCGTTACAGGGGGCCGAGACAATCAGCCCCAGCATTTT.

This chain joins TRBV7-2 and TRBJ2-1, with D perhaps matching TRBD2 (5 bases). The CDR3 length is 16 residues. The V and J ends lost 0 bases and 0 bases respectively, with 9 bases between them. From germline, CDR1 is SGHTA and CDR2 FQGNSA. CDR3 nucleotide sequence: TGTGCCAGCAGCTTAGCGAGCGGAAGCTCCTACAATGAGCAGTTCTTC. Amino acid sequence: CASSLASGSSYNEQFF.

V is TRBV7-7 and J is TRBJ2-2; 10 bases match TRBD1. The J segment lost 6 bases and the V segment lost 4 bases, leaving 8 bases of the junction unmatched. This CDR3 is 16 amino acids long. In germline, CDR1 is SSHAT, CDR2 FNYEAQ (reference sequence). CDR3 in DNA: TGTGCCAGCAGCTCCCGGGACAGGGGAAGTCCCGGGGAGCTGTTTTTT. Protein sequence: CASSSRDRGSPGELFF. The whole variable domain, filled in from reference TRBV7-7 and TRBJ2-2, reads GAGVSQSPRYKVTKRGQDVTLRCDPISSHATLYWYQQALGQGPEFLTYFNYEAQPDKSGLPSDRFSAERPEGSISTLTIQRTEQRDSAMYRCASSSRDRGSPGELFFGEGSRLTVL.

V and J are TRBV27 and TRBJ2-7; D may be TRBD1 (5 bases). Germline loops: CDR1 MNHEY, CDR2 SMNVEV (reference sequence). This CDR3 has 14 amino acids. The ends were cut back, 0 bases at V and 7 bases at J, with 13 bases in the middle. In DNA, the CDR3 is TGTGCCAGCAGTTTATCCGACAGAGGCTTGGAGCAGTACTTC. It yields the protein CASSLSDRGLEQYF.